The T cell receptor (beta chain) described here comes from a study of cytomegalovirus exposure and HLA in healthy donors. PCR used 60 Vbeta primers and 13 Jbeta primers. Sequencing used immunoSEQ multiplex PCR; TCRdb keeps in-frame clones, though not all of them. The sample records around 170,000 clones, roughly 84% being singletons. Sequenced sample: PBMCs. The sequence was collected from a woman aged 18 to 35 in good health and CMV-seronegative.

CDR3 residues: CASSYSGDREAGELFF. Here the CDR3 DNA reads TGTGCCAGCAGTTACTCAGGGGACAGGGAGGCCGGGGAGCTGTTTTTT. The J gene is TRBJ2-2, the V gene TRBV6-5; TRBD1 aligns across 9 bases. Trimming at V came to 0 bases and at J to 6 bases, leaving 5 bases not matched to a gene. The CDR3 consists of 16 residues. The germline CDR1 and CDR2 sequences are MNHEY and SVGAGI.